The 9 T cell receptor beta chains below come from one sample, sequenced in a study of a mutant IDH1 vaccine in newly diagnosed glioma. Assay used: immunoSEQ multiplex PCR; TCRdb lists only in-frame clones, some missing. The sample lists tens of thousands of clones; about nine tenths were seen once. Time point specified: week 5, during vaccination. Vaccinated patients received 300 ug of mutant IDH1 20-mer peptide per dose, with topical imiquimod. What these receptors recognize is not known. Here the sequenced sample was peripheral blood mononuclear cells (PBMCs), taken from a glioma patient whose treatment included an IDH1 peptide vaccine. The receptors stem from a woman aged 35 to 49 with glioma. Some clones in this sample may be carry-over from other donors' samples.

This chain joins TRBV18 and TRBJ1-2; 8 bases map to TRBD1. The CDR3 totals 13 residues. The germline V gene has CDR1 KGHSH and CDR2 LQKENI. After removal of 4 bases from V and 3 bases from J, the junction contained 1 base not matched to a gene. The CDR3 loop is CASSLDRDYGYTF. CDR3 in DNA: TGTGCCAGCTCACTGGACAGGGACTATGGCTACACCTTC.

The genes are TRBV9 and TRBJ1-4; the D gene is possibly TRBD1 (5 bases). Germline lookup yields CDR1 SGDLS and CDR2 YYNGEE. Between the trimmed V and J ends, which lost 3 bases and 5 bases, there was a span of 17 bases. This CDR3 region has 16 residues. The CDR3 here is CASSAGEGTYNEKLFF. The CDR3 bases are TGTGCCAGCAGCGCGGGGGAGGGGACCTACAATGAAAAACTGTTTTTT.

The chain links TRBV15 to TRBJ2-2, with 8 positions matching TRBD2. Trimming at V came to 0 bases and at J to 7 bases, leaving 16 bases not matched to a gene. This CDR3 has 19 amino acids. The germline V gene encodes CDR1 LNHNV and CDR2 YYDKDF (reference sequence). The CDR3, as DNA: TGTGCCACCAGCAGAGATATCCCCGGGTCGGGAGGGCGCGGCGGGGAGCTGTTTTTT. Its translation: CATSRDIPGSGGRGGELFF.

This clone was counted a single time. The V gene is TRBV19, the J gene TRBJ1-5; D ambiguous. Per the germline V gene, CDR1 is LNHDA and CDR2 is SQIVND (reference sequence). This CDR3 has 15 amino acids. Trimming cost V 4 bases and J 0 bases, with 10 bases left between them. The CDR3 loop reads CASSRAAYSNQPQHF. The DNA for the CDR3 is TGTGCCAGTAGTAGGGCGGCTTATAGCAATCAGCCCCAGCATTTT.

This clone was detected only once. The genes are TRBV7-2 and TRBJ2-3; TRBD2 aligns across 8 bases. Germline assignment: CDR1 SGHTA and CDR2 FQGNSA. This CDR3 has 15 amino acids. J gave up 3 bases and V 9 bases, and 11 bases lay outside the gene matches. The CDR3 region has the DNA TGTGCCAGAGGCCCTTCCAGCGGGGGAACAGATACGCAGTATTTT. Translated: CARGPSSGGTDTQYF.

V is TRBV7-9 and J is TRBJ2-7; the D call may be TRBD1 or TRBD2 (5 bases each). Germline CDR1 SEHNR, CDR2 FQNEAQ (reference sequence). Between the trimmed V and J ends, which lost 4 bases and 3 bases, there was a span of 13 bases. This CDR3 has 14 amino acids. Here the CDR3 reads CASSSPGPSYEQYF. DNA of the CDR3: TGTGCCAGCAGCTCACCGGGACCGAGCTACGAGCAGTACTTC. The variable domain in full, with the rest retrieved from reference TRBV7-9 and TRBJ2-7, is DTGVSQNPRHKITKRGQNVTFRCDPISEHNRLYWYRQTLGQGPEFLTYFQNEAQLEKSRLLSDRFSAERPKGSFSTLEIQRTEQGDSAMYLCASSSPGPSYEQYFGPGTRLTVT.

V usage is TRBV5-1 and J usage is TRBJ1-2; a possible D gene is TRBD1 (6 bases). The CDR3 sequence is 14 residues long. The V end lost 1 base, the J end lost 6 bases, and 13 bases lay between the germline ends. Per the germline V gene, CDR1 is SGHRS and CDR2 is YFSETQ. The CDR3 DNA reads TGCGCCAGCAGCTTGCACAGGGTAGTAGATGGCTACACCTTC. As protein: CASSLHRVVDGYTF.

The chain uses TRBV6-1 and TRBJ2-1, with 10 bases aligning to TRBD2. This CDR3 spans 15 amino acids. Per the germline V gene, CDR1 is MNHNS and CDR2 is SASEGT. The V gene end was trimmed by 2 bases and the J gene end by 3 bases; junction bases not matched to a gene: 1. The CDR3 DNA follows: TGTGCCAGCAGTGAATTAGCGGGGGGCTACAATGAGCAGTTCTTC. This codes for CASSELAGGYNEQFF.

V is TRBV28 and J is TRBJ2-7; unclear D gene. Germline loops: CDR1 MDHEN, CDR2 SYDVKM. The CDR3 is 14 residues long. V lost 2 bases and J lost 3, with 11 bases in between. The CDR3 here is CASSLVVNGYEQYF. The CDR3 nucleotides are TGTGCCAGCAGTTTAGTTGTCAACGGCTACGAGCAGTACTTC.